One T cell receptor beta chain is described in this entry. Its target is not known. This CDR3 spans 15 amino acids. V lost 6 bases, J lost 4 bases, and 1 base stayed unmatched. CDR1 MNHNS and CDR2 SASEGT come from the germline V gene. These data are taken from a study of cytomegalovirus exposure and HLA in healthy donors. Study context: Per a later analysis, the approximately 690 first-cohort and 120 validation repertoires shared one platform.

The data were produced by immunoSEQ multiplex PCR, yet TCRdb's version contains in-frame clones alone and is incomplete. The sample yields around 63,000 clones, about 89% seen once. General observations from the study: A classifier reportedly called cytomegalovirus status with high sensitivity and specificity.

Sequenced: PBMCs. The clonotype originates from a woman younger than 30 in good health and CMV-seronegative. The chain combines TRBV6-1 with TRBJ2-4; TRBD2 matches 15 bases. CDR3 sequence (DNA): TGTGCCAGCAGGGGACTAGCGGGAGGAAAAAACATTCAGTACTTC. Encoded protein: CASRGLAGGKNIQYF.